These 20 T cell receptor beta chains share one sample of origin, sequenced in a study of lung T cells in sarcoidosis with Löfgren's syndrome. One entry per CDR3 protein results from TCRdb running MiXCR on the reads. The sample records approximately 3,200 distinct CDR3 sequences, 15% to 20% being singletons. The source material was CD4+ T cells from bronchoalveolar lavage. These receptors all come from a human donor with sarcoidosis (Löfgren's syndrome or another form), or a control subject (not recorded which).

By its share, this clonotype is medium-sized (0.01 to 0.1%). The chain joins TRBV10-3 to TRBJ1-1; 10 bases fit TRBD1. Germline V lookup: CDR1 ENHRY, CDR2 SYGVKD. V was clipped by 4 bases and J by 0 bases; unmatched bases: 2. The CDR3 contains 15 residues. The CDR3 loop is CAISGTGGMNTEAFF. For the CDR3, the DNA is TGTGCCATCAGTGGGACAGGGGGAATGAACACTGAAGCTTTCTTT.

In its sample, this clonotype is medium-sized. The J gene is TRBJ2-3, the V gene TRBV5-4; 8 bases match TRBD1. Germline CDR1 and CDR2: SGHNT and YYREEE (reference sequence). The CDR3 runs to 15 residues. V dropped 4 bases and J dropped 2; count of bases not matched to a gene: 6. The CDR3 DNA reads as TGTGCCAGCAGCCTCGACAGGGGTGTCACAGATACGCAGTATTTT. Encoded protein: CASSLDRGVTDTQYF. The whole variable domain, remainder taken from reference TRBV5-4 and TRBJ2-3, is ETGVTQSPTHLIKTRGQQVTLRCSSQSGHNTVSWYQQALGQGPQFIFQYYREEENGRGNFPPRFSGLQFPNYSSELNVNALELDDSALYLCASSLDRGVTDTQYFGPGTRLTVL.

Notes on this clonotype: A much bigger clone sits one base away, suggesting this may be a read error. V and J are TRBV29-1 and TRBJ2-2, with D tentatively TRBD1 (5 bases). The CDR3 consists of 12 residues. Deletions cut 6 bases from V and 10 bases from J, with 15 bases between. Germline V lookup: CDR1 SQVTM, CDR2 ANQGSEA. The CDR3 here is CSVGQRGEELFF. CDR3 bases: TGCAGCGTAGGACAAAGGGGCGAGGAGCTGTTTTTT.

This chain joins TRBV11-2 and TRBJ2-7; D is unresolved. This CDR3 contains 12 residues. With 0 bases removed from V and 6 bases from J, the gap between germline ends came to 6 bases. Germline-derived CDR1 and CDR2 are SGHAT and FQNNGV. CDR3 protein: CASSLDLSEQYF. CDR3 sequence (DNA): TGTGCCAGCAGCTTAGATCTTTCCGAGCAGTACTTC.

This clonotype has ten or more counts. CDR3 bases: TGTGCCATCAGGGGGACTCCCGCAGAAGAGCAGTACGTC. This gives the protein CAIRGTPAEEQYV. This chain connects TRBV10-3 to TRBJ2-7; D may be TRBD2 (6 bases). V lost 6 bases to trimming and J lost 7 bases, with 16 bases between them. CDR1 and CDR2 (germline): ENHRY, SYGVKD. The CDR3 contains 13 residues.

This clonotype is categorized as medium-sized. The gene calls are TRBV7-2 and TRBJ2-2; D call uncertain. Trimming cost V 0 bases and J 7 bases, with 0 bases left between them. The CDR3 is 11 residues long. The germline CDR1 and CDR2 sequences are SGHTA and FQGNSA. CDR3 bases: TGTGCCAGCAGCTTAGCCGGGGAGCTGTTTTTT. Translation: CASSLAGELFF.

This clonotype ranks as medium-sized (0.01 to 0.1%). The genes are TRBV12-5 and TRBJ1-6; D not certain. CDR3 length: 14 amino acids. Germline CDR1 and CDR2: LGHNT and FRNRAP. V lost 6 bases to trimming and J lost 5 bases, with 11 bases between them. This chain's CDR3 is CASGKEGHNSPLHF. The CDR3, as DNA: TGTGCTAGTGGAAAGGAAGGACATAATTCACCCCTCCACTTT.

By frequency in the sample, this clonotype is medium-sized. The V call is TRBV3-1, the J call TRBJ2-7; weak D call: TRBD1 (6 bases). Trimming took off 0 bases at V and 6 bases at J, with 12 bases between the two ends. The germline CDR1 and CDR2 sequences are LGHDT and YNNKEL (reference sequence). This CDR3 is 14 amino acids long. Here the CDR3 reads CASSQDPTGPEQYF. The CDR3 DNA reads TGTGCCAGCAGCCAAGACCCCACAGGGCCCGAGCAGTACTTC.

This clonotype is labeled medium-sized (0.01 to 0.1%). This chain uses TRBV9 with TRBJ2-3; 8 bases agree with TRBD2. V lost 3 bases to trimming and J lost 1 base; unmatched junction nucleotides: 7. The CDR3 runs 16 residues. Germline V gene sequence: CDR1 SGDLS, CDR2 YYNGEE. The CDR3 nucleotides are TGTGCCAGCAGCGCCCGAGCGGGGGTTGGCACAGATACGCAGTATTTT. Its translation: CASSARAGVGTDTQYF.

This clonotype is labeled as medium-sized. The junction shows a germline mismatch at one end, possibly a read error. The genes are TRBV11-3 and TRBJ2-6; 8 bases are a match to TRBD1. This CDR3 comprises 19 residues. The germline gives CDR1 SGHNT, CDR2 YENEEA. The CDR3 is CASSLPLGQGVSWANVLTF. The DNA for the CDR3 is TGTGCCAGCAGCTTACCTCTTGGACAGGGTGTCTCTTGGGCCAACGTCCTGACTTTC.

This clonotype qualifies as medium-sized. The chain uses TRBV27 and TRBJ2-3; D is possibly TRBD1 (6 bases). V shed 5 bases and J shed 5 bases, with 14 bases lying between them. Germline loops: CDR1 MNHEY, CDR2 SMNVEV (reference sequence). This CDR3 region has 14 residues. This chain's CDR3 is CASSLRGRGDTQYF. DNA of the CDR3: TGTGCCAGCAGTCTCAGGGGCCGTGGAGATACGCAGTATTTT.

With regard to this clonotype: A read error may be the cause here, since a much bigger clone is one base away. The chain carries TRBV7-2 and TRBJ1-2; D remains ambiguous. The CDR3 is made up of 12 amino acids. Germline V lookup: CDR1 SGHTA, CDR2 FQGNSA. Here the CDR3 reads CASGFNAYGYTF. CDR3 in DNA: TGTGCCAGCGGCTTTAATGCCTATGGCTACACCTTC.

Notes on this clonotype: No conserved phenylalanine or tryptophan ends this CDR3, so it is likely a read error. The V gene is TRBV5-1, the J gene TRBJ1-5; D not certain. Trimming left V 0 bases short and J 4 bases short, with 5 bases between. Germline V gives CDR1 SGHRS, CDR2 YFSETQ. The CDR3 sequence is 13 residues long. As DNA, the CDR3 is TGCGCCAGCAGCTTGGACACGAATCAGCCCCAGCATCTT. This codes for CASSLDTNQPQHL.

As concerns this clonotype: Since a much larger clone is just one base distant, this may be a read error. The chain links TRBV20-1 to TRBJ1-2; D unresolved. The CDR3 sequence is 12 residues long. Trimming took 1 base from V and 4 from J, leaving 7 bases between them. Germline V gene lookup returns CDR1 DFQATT and CDR2 SNEGSKA (reference sequence). The CDR3 is CSARGRAYGYTF. In DNA, the CDR3 is TGCAGTGCTAGAGGACGGGCCTATGGCTACACCTTC.

In this sample, this clonotype is medium-sized. The chain uses TRBV12-3 or TRBV12-4 and TRBJ1-3; D gene ambiguous. Trimming took 6 bases from V and 0 from J, leaving 18 bases between them. This CDR3 has 17 amino acids. The DNA of the CDR3 is TGTGCCAGCAGCTTCAAGGGAACCCCCTCCTCTGGAAACACCATATATTTT. This encodes CASSFKGTPSSGNTIYF.

This clonotype was seen a few times. The chain combines TRBV20-1 with TRBJ1-4; D perhaps matches TRBD1 (5 bases). Germline V gives CDR1 DFQATT, CDR2 SNEGSKA (reference sequence). Trimming left V 3 bases short and J 7 bases short, with 27 bases between. The CDR3 length is 18 residues. CDR3 nucleotide sequence: TGCAGTGCTAGTTTGGCGGGGAAGGGGCCCCTAACGAGTGAAAAACTGTTTTTT. It encodes CSASLAGKGPLTSEKLFF.

In its sample, this clonotype ranks as medium-sized. J is TRBJ2-5 and V is TRBV18; D may be TRBD2 (5 bases). Germline V CDR1 and CDR2: KGHSH, LQKENI. V was trimmed by 3 bases and J by 6 bases, leaving 11 bases between them. The CDR3 runs to 13 residues. This CDR3 is CASSPASGQTQYF. The DNA of the CDR3 is TGTGCCAGCTCACCGGCGAGCGGCCAGACCCAGTACTTC.

This clonotype occurred many times. The CDR3 is CAWSLQGAGAFF. The CDR3 DNA reads as TGTGCCTGGAGTCTACAGGGGGCGGGAGCTTTCTTT. The chain is built from TRBV30 and TRBJ1-1, with 9 bases that match TRBD1. Per the germline V gene, CDR1 is GTSNPN and CDR2 is SVGIG (reference sequence). The CDR3 loop spans 12 amino acids. V was clipped by 2 bases and J by 10 bases; unmatched bases: 5.

This clonotype was observed many times. J is TRBJ2-5 and V is TRBV15; tentatively, D is TRBD1 or TRBD2 (6 bases each). The V end was cut by 10 bases, the J end by 5 bases, with 20 bases between. CDR1 is LNHNV and CDR2 is YYDKDF in the germline V gene (reference sequence). This CDR3 has 14 amino acids. This CDR3 is CAIELPPGAETQYF. In DNA, the CDR3 is TGTGCCATAGAGCTACCGCCGGGGGCTGAGACCCAGTACTTC. Filled out from reference TRBV15 and TRBJ2-5, the complete variable domain reads DAMVIQNPRYQVTQFGKPVTLSCSQTLNHNVMYWYQQKSSQAPKLLFHYYDKDFNNEADTPDNFQSRRPNTSFCFLDIRSPGLGDTAMYLCAIELPPGAETQYFGPGTRLLVL.

This clonotype is classed as medium-sized (0.01 to 0.1%). The CDR3 DNA follows: TGTGCCAGCAGCCCTAGCGGTAGCTCCTACAATGAGCAGTTCTTC. The encoded protein is CASSPSGSSYNEQFF. The chain links TRBV3-1 to TRBJ2-1; 7 bases line up with TRBD2. V trimming: 4 bases; J trimming: 0 bases; junction bases outside the gene matches: 3. CDR3 length equals 15 residues. Germline V gene sequence: CDR1 LGHDT, CDR2 YNNKEL (reference sequence).